Listed below are T cell receptor beta chains from one sample, sequenced in a study of T cells after yellow fever vaccination. TCRdb redid the calling of the 5' RACE reads with MiXCR, one entry per CDR3 protein. The data show hundreds of thousands of distinct CDR3 sequences, approximately 19% seen once. Sequencing was performed on PBMCs, taken before the yellow fever booster vaccination. These receptor sequences come from a man aged 18 to 30 who received the YFV17D yellow fever vaccine. Each CDR3 is given with its conserved first and last residue. The order of the fields is D gene, J gene, V gene, CDR3 length, clone size, CDR3 protein, CDR3 DNA. D genes are given only for firm matches. Not all rows give a size; the values are once, few, many and, for expanded clones, a class.

d_call: -
j_call: TRBJ1-1
v_call: TRBV29-1
cdr3_length: 15
clone_size: few
cdr3_aa: CSASAGWGMNTEAFF
cdr3_nt: TGCAGCGCATCCGCCGGTTGGGGCATGAACACTGAAGCTTTCTTT

d_call: TRBD1
j_call: TRBJ1-2
v_call: TRBV7-2
cdr3_length: 16
clone_size: -
cdr3_aa: CASSLPLGGWDYGYTF
cdr3_nt: TGTGCCAGCAGCTTACCGTTAGGGGGCTGGGACTATGGCTACACCTTC

d_call: TRBD1
j_call: TRBJ1-1
v_call: TRBV7-9
cdr3_length: 15
clone_size: few
cdr3_aa: CASSPGQGMNTEAFF
cdr3_nt: TGTGCCAGCAGCCCTGGACAGGGGATGAACACTGAAGCTTTCTTT

d_call: TRBD1
j_call: TRBJ2-2
v_call: TRBV24-1
cdr3_length: 16
clone_size: few
cdr3_aa: CATSDLRQGNTGELFF
cdr3_nt: TGTGCCACCAGTGATTTACGACAGGGGAACACCGGGGAGCTGTTTTTT

d_call: -
j_call: TRBJ1-2
v_call: TRBV10-3
cdr3_length: 12
clone_size: -
cdr3_aa: CAIGGREYGYTF
cdr3_nt: TGTGCCATCGGGGGGAGAGAATATGGCTACACCTTC

d_call: -
j_call: TRBJ2-1
v_call: TRBV7-2
cdr3_length: 15
clone_size: -
cdr3_aa: CASSYYSPSYNEQFF
cdr3_nt: TGTGCCAGCAGCTATTATTCTCCTTCCTACAATGAGCAGTTCTTC

d_call: TRBD2
j_call: TRBJ2-3
v_call: TRBV10-3
cdr3_length: 16
clone_size: -
cdr3_aa: CAISESSRGGHDTQYF
cdr3_nt: TGTGCCATCAGTGAGAGTTCGCGCGGGGGTCATGATACGCAGTATTTT

d_call: TRBD1
j_call: TRBJ1-2
v_call: TRBV7-2
cdr3_length: 13
clone_size: many
cdr3_aa: CASSPEGAYGYTF
cdr3_nt: TGTGCCAGCAGCCCTGAGGGGGCGTATGGCTACACCTTC

d_call: -
j_call: TRBJ1-2
v_call: TRBV25-1
cdr3_length: 16
clone_size: -
cdr3_aa: CASSEYRATGNYGYTF
cdr3_nt: TGTGCCAGCAGTGAATATCGCGCAACAGGGAACTATGGCTACACCTTC

d_call: -
j_call: TRBJ2-7
v_call: TRBV20-1
cdr3_length: 14
clone_size: few
cdr3_aa: CSASSGHHPYEQYF
cdr3_nt: TGCAGTGCTAGTTCGGGACACCATCCTTACGAGCAGTACTTC

d_call: -
j_call: TRBJ1-2
v_call: TRBV5-4
cdr3_length: 14
clone_size: few
cdr3_aa: CASSFARPSYGYTF
cdr3_nt: TGTGCCAGCAGCTTCGCTCGACCCTCCTATGGCTACACCTTC

d_call: -
j_call: TRBJ1-2
v_call: TRBV20-1
cdr3_length: 13
clone_size: few
cdr3_aa: CSVAAWAVNGYTF
cdr3_nt: TGCAGTGTTGCCGCGTGGGCTGTGAATGGCTACACCTTC

d_call: -
j_call: TRBJ2-7
v_call: TRBV4-3
cdr3_length: 14
clone_size: -
cdr3_aa: CASSHGDKNYEQYF
cdr3_nt: TGCGCCAGCAGCCATGGCGACAAGAACTACGAGCAGTACTTC

d_call: -
j_call: TRBJ1-1
v_call: TRBV6-1
cdr3_length: 13
clone_size: few
cdr3_aa: CASSYGGYTEAFF
cdr3_nt: TGTGCCAGCAGTTACGGTGGGTACACTGAAGCTTTCTTT

d_call: -
j_call: TRBJ1-6
v_call: TRBV6-5
cdr3_length: 14
clone_size: -
cdr3_aa: CASSKGTYNSPLHF
cdr3_nt: TGTGCCAGCAGTAAGGGAACTTATAATTCACCCCTCCACTTT

d_call: TRBD1
j_call: TRBJ1-6
v_call: TRBV27
cdr3_length: 15
clone_size: few
cdr3_aa: CASSPQRQGNSPLHF
cdr3_nt: TGTGCCAGCAGTCCGCAACGACAGGGTAATTCACCCCTCCACTTT

d_call: TRBD1
j_call: TRBJ2-1
v_call: TRBV4-3
cdr3_length: 15
clone_size: few
cdr3_aa: CASSRRQGPYNEQFF
cdr3_nt: TGCGCCAGCAGCCGCCGACAGGGTCCCTACAATGAGCAGTTCTTC

d_call: TRBD2
j_call: TRBJ2-1
v_call: TRBV18
cdr3_length: 17
clone_size: -
cdr3_aa: CASSLAGGPRSYNEQFF
cdr3_nt: TGTGCCAGCTCACTAGCGGGGGGGCCCCGGAGTTACAATGAGCAGTTCTTC

d_call: -
j_call: TRBJ1-1
v_call: TRBV4-1
cdr3_length: 15
clone_size: few
cdr3_aa: CASSQFAEPNTEAFF
cdr3_nt: TGCGCCAGCAGCCAATTCGCGGAACCGAACACTGAAGCTTTCTTT

d_call: -
j_call: TRBJ1-1
v_call: TRBV5-1
cdr3_length: 17
clone_size: -
cdr3_aa: CASSWDFYLPVNTEAFF
cdr3_nt: TGCGCCAGCAGCTGGGACTTTTACTTACCTGTGAACACTGAAGCTTTCTTT

d_call: -
j_call: TRBJ2-7
v_call: TRBV30
cdr3_length: 15
clone_size: few
cdr3_aa: CAWSLRDRRTYEQYF
cdr3_nt: TGTGCCTGGAGTCTACGGGACCGACGAACCTACGAGCAGTACTTC

d_call: -
j_call: TRBJ1-1
v_call: TRBV12-3/TRBV12-4
cdr3_length: 14
clone_size: few
cdr3_aa: CASSLHGGFTEAFF
cdr3_nt: TGTGCCAGCAGTTTACACGGAGGATTCACTGAAGCTTTCTTT

d_call: TRBD2
j_call: TRBJ2-3
v_call: TRBV5-1
cdr3_length: 14
clone_size: few
cdr3_aa: CASQRGGLGDTQYF
cdr3_nt: TGCGCCAGCCAGCGGGGGGGGCTGGGAGATACGCAGTATTTT

d_call: TRBD2
j_call: TRBJ2-3
v_call: TRBV15
cdr3_length: 16
clone_size: few
cdr3_aa: CATSRQLAGRTDTQYF
cdr3_nt: TGTGCCACCAGCAGACAGCTAGCGGGGCGCACAGATACGCAGTATTTT

d_call: -
j_call: TRBJ1-3
v_call: TRBV9
cdr3_length: 17
clone_size: few
cdr3_aa: CASSGSRRGRSGNTIYF
cdr3_nt: TGTGCCAGCAGTGGAAGCCGCAGGGGACGCTCTGGAAACACCATATATTTT

d_call: -
j_call: TRBJ2-2
v_call: TRBV12-3/TRBV12-4
cdr3_length: 17
clone_size: few
cdr3_aa: CASSLSTLGWNTGELFF
cdr3_nt: TGTGCCAGCAGTTTGTCCACTCTAGGATGGAACACCGGGGAGCTGTTTTTT

d_call: -
j_call: TRBJ2-7
v_call: TRBV29-1
cdr3_length: 11
clone_size: few
cdr3_aa: CSALRGEEQYF
cdr3_nt: TGCAGCGCCTTGAGGGGGGAAGAGCAGTACTTC

d_call: -
j_call: TRBJ1-6
v_call: TRBV6-5
cdr3_length: 13
clone_size: -
cdr3_aa: CASSYSYASPLPF
cdr3_nt: TGTGCCAGCAGTTACTCTTACGCTTCACCCCTCCCCTTT

d_call: -
j_call: TRBJ2-6
v_call: TRBV29-1
cdr3_length: 14
clone_size: few
cdr3_aa: CSAGESSGANVLTF
cdr3_nt: TGCAGCGCCGGCGAGAGCTCTGGGGCCAACGTCCTGACTTTC

d_call: TRBD2
j_call: TRBJ2-3
v_call: TRBV4-1
cdr3_length: 14
clone_size: few
cdr3_aa: CASRLGGGTDTQYF
cdr3_nt: TGCGCCAGCAGGTTGGGGGGGGGCACAGATACGCAGTATTTT

d_call: -
j_call: TRBJ1-3
v_call: TRBV5-1
cdr3_length: 14
clone_size: -
cdr3_aa: CASSLADVGNTIYF
cdr3_nt: TGCGCCAGCAGCTTGGCAGACGTGGGAAACACCATATATTTT

d_call: TRBD1
j_call: TRBJ1-1
v_call: TRBV6-5
cdr3_length: 13
clone_size: -
cdr3_aa: CASSYTGTGGCFF
cdr3_nt: TGTGCCAGCAGTTACACCGGGACAGGGGGGTGCTTCTTT

d_call: -
j_call: TRBJ2-3
v_call: TRBV6-1
cdr3_length: 13
clone_size: -
cdr3_aa: CASTQSGGDTQYF
cdr3_nt: TGTGCCAGCACCCAATCAGGGGGGGATACGCAGTATTTT

d_call: -
j_call: TRBJ1-4
v_call: TRBV25-1
cdr3_length: 15
clone_size: few
cdr3_aa: CASSLKQGLNEKLFF
cdr3_nt: TGTGCCAGCAGTCTTAAGCAGGGTTTAAATGAAAAACTGTTTTTT

d_call: TRBD2
j_call: TRBJ2-1
v_call: TRBV25-1
cdr3_length: 15
clone_size: -
cdr3_aa: CASSDRGVGFGEQFF
cdr3_nt: TGTGCCAGCAGTGATCGGGGGGTGGGTTTTGGAGAGCAGTTCTTC

d_call: -
j_call: TRBJ2-7
v_call: TRBV4-3
cdr3_length: 15
clone_size: few
cdr3_aa: CASSQDGATTYEQYF
cdr3_nt: TGCGCCAGCAGCCAAGATGGGGCCACCACCTACGAGCAGTACTTC

d_call: -
j_call: TRBJ2-4
v_call: TRBV18
cdr3_length: 15
clone_size: -
cdr3_aa: CASSPEGLAKNIQYF
cdr3_nt: TGTGCCAGCTCACCGGAGGGGCTAGCCAAAAACATTCAGTACTTC

d_call: -
j_call: TRBJ2-1
v_call: TRBV29-1
cdr3_length: 12
clone_size: -
cdr3_aa: CSVVYPLGEQFF
cdr3_nt: TGCAGCGTTGTTTACCCCCTTGGGGAGCAGTTCTTC

d_call: -
j_call: TRBJ2-1
v_call: TRBV28
cdr3_length: 13
clone_size: -
cdr3_aa: CASNPSTGLEQFF
cdr3_nt: TGTGCCAGCAACCCCTCAACGGGGCTAGAGCAGTTCTTC

d_call: -
j_call: TRBJ2-3
v_call: TRBV4-3
cdr3_length: 15
clone_size: -
cdr3_aa: CASSRSGLYTDTQYF
cdr3_nt: TGCGCCAGCAGCCGGAGCGGGCTGTACACAGATACGCAGTATTTT

d_call: -
j_call: TRBJ2-1
v_call: TRBV9
cdr3_length: 15
clone_size: -
cdr3_aa: CASSDSELVYNEQFF
cdr3_nt: TGTGCCAGCAGCGATAGCGAATTAGTCTACAATGAGCAGTTCTTC

d_call: -
j_call: TRBJ1-1
v_call: TRBV5-1
cdr3_length: 14
clone_size: -
cdr3_aa: CASGKGQMNTEAFF
cdr3_nt: TGCGCCAGCGGCAAAGGGCAGATGAACACTGAAGCTTTCTTT

d_call: -
j_call: TRBJ1-5
v_call: TRBV12-3/TRBV12-4
cdr3_length: 13
clone_size: -
cdr3_aa: CASSLWGNQPQHF
cdr3_nt: TGTGCCAGCAGTTTATGGGGAAACCAGCCCCAGCATTTT

d_call: -
j_call: TRBJ2-5
v_call: TRBV15
cdr3_length: 14
clone_size: -
cdr3_aa: CATSRGSAVETQYF
cdr3_nt: TGTGCCACCAGCAGAGGGTCAGCAGTGGAGACCCAGTACTTC

d_call: -
j_call: TRBJ2-7
v_call: TRBV27
cdr3_length: 13
clone_size: few
cdr3_aa: CASRSLRSYEQYF
cdr3_nt: TGTGCCAGCAGAAGTCTGCGTTCCTACGAGCAGTACTTC

d_call: -
j_call: TRBJ1-2
v_call: TRBV7-9
cdr3_length: 12
clone_size: few
cdr3_aa: CASSFLGHATFF
cdr3_nt: TGTGCCAGCAGCTTCCTGGGACACGCCACGTTCTTC

d_call: -
j_call: TRBJ1-1
v_call: TRBV7-6
cdr3_length: 16
clone_size: -
cdr3_aa: CASSSLTGHQHTEAFF
cdr3_nt: TGTGCCAGCAGCTCGTTAACAGGGCACCAGCACACTGAAGCTTTCTTT

d_call: -
j_call: TRBJ2-1
v_call: TRBV4-2
cdr3_length: 12
clone_size: -
cdr3_aa: CASSPPGVEQFF
cdr3_nt: TGTGCCAGCAGCCCCCCAGGGGTCGAGCAGTTCTTC

d_call: -
j_call: TRBJ2-1
v_call: TRBV29-1
cdr3_length: 11
clone_size: few
cdr3_aa: CSVVPNNEQFF
cdr3_nt: TGCAGCGTTGTCCCTAACAATGAGCAGTTCTTC

d_call: -
j_call: TRBJ1-2
v_call: TRBV7-2
cdr3_length: 15
clone_size: -
cdr3_aa: CASSPSPLANYGYTF
cdr3_nt: TGTGCCAGCAGCCCCTCTCCCTTGGCTAACTATGGCTACACCTTC

d_call: -
j_call: TRBJ2-3
v_call: TRBV18
cdr3_length: 14
clone_size: few
cdr3_aa: CASSPGLGIDTQYF
cdr3_nt: TGTGCCAGCTCACCGGGACTGGGGATAGATACGCAGTATTTT